The entry that follows covers one T cell receptor beta chain sequence. The table came from immunoSEQ multiplex PCR; TCRdb's copy has only in-frame clones and leaves some out. The data contain roughly 240,000 clones, more than 80% of them singletons. This sample was included in a study of blood T cell repertoires in COVID-19. Study summary: The origin of the acute and convalescent COVID-19 samples was the United States, Italy and Spain.

Those who participated ranged in age from roughly 18 to 89 years and resided in approximately 26 US areas. Participants classified as exposed had met a COVID-19 case within 2 weeks before study entry. CDR3 size: 13 residues. From germline, CDR1 is MDHEN and CDR2 SYDVKM. The V end lost 6 bases, the J end lost 6 bases, and 14 bases lay between the germline ends. The rearrangement joins TRBV28 to TRBJ1-2; weak D call: TRBD1 (6 bases). The clonotype was recovered from a man in his fifties who had been exposed to COVID-19. The specimen was PBMCs or T cells enriched from blood (not recorded which). The CDR3 region has the DNA TGTGCCAGCAGCCTAACAGGGTCCGATGGCTACACCTTC. Encoded protein: CASSLTGSDGYTF.